This T cell receptor (beta chain) derives from a study of blood T cell repertoires in COVID-19. In the study overall: Both acute and convalescent COVID-19 samples were obtained from the United States, Italy and Spain. In each case, the material was cDNA or gDNA derived from T cells, B-cell-depleted T cells, or PBMCs.

J gave up 10 bases and V 1 base, and 7 bases lay outside the gene matches. The CDR3 runs to 15 residues. Germline-derived CDR1 and CDR2 are SGHVS and FQNEAQ. Source study methods: From reference gene primer amplification, estimates of nucleated cell counts were derived. TCRdb's copy holds only in-frame clones and misses some; the assay was immunoSEQ multiplex PCR. The V and J calls and clone size are taken from that table; D and trimming were inferred from the DNA. In the table there are about 150,000 clones, roughly 84% of which are singletons. The source of this sequence is a woman aged 45-60 years in a cohort sampled during active or convalescent COVID-19. This chain joins TRBV7-8 and TRBJ2-3; 11 positions match TRBD1. Sequences were obtained from peripheral blood. CDR3 region: CASSLEGTGGLAQYF. The CDR3 DNA reads as TGTGCCAGCAGCTTAGAGGGGACAGGGGGTTTGGCGCAGTATTTT.